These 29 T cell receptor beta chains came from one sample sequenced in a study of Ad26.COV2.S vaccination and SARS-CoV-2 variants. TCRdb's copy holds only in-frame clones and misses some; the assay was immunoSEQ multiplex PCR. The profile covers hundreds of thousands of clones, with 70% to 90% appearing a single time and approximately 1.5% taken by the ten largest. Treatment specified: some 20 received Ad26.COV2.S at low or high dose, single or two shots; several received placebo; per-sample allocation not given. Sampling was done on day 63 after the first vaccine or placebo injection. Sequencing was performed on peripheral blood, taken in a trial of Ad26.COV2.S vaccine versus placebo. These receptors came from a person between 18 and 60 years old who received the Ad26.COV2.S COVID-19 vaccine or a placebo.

CDR3 region: CASTLAGGLLYEQYF. DNA of the CDR3: TGCGCCAGTACGCTAGCGGGAGGCCTACTTTACGAGCAGTACTTC. The J gene is TRBJ2-7, the V gene TRBV5-1; 11 positions agree with TRBD2. V dropped 8 bases and J dropped 4; count of bases not matched to a gene: 11. In germline, CDR1 is SGHRS, CDR2 YFSETQ. This CDR3 is 15 amino acids long.

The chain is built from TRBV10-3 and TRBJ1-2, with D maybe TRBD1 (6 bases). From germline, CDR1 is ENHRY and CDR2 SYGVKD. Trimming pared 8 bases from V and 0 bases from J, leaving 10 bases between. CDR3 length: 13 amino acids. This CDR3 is CAIGGTTNYGYTF. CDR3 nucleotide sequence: TGTGCCATCGGCGGGACAACTAACTATGGCTACACCTTC.

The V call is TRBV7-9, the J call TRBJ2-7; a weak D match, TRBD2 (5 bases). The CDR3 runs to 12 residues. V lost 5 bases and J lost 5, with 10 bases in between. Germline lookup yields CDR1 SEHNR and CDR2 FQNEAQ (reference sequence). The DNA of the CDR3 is TGTGCCAGCAGCATTTCTAGCAACGAGCAGTACTTC. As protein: CASSISSNEQYF.

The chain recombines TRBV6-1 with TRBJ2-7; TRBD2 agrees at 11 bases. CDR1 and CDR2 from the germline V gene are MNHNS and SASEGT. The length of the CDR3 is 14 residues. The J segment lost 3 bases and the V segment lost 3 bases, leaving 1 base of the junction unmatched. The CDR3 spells CASSDGTSGYEQYF. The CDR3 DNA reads TGTGCCAGCAGTGACGGGACTAGCGGCTACGAGCAGTACTTC.

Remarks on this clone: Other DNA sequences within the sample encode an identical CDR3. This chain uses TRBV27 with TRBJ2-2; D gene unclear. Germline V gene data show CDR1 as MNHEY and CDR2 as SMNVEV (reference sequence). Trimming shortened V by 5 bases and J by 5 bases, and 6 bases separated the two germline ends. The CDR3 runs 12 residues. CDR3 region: CASSLSTGELFF. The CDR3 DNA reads TGTGCCAGCAGTCTCTCGACCGGGGAGCTGTTTTTT.

CDR3 DNA sequence: TGTGCCAGCAGTGTGGCGACAGGGGGTGGCGGCTACACCTTC. Protein: CASSVATGGGGYTF. The chain carries TRBV2 and TRBJ1-2; 9 bases map to TRBD1. The CDR3 runs to 14 residues. With 4 bases clipped from V and 8 bases from J, the junction kept 8 bases outside the gene matches. Germline values: CDR1 SNHLY, CDR2 FYNNEI. Full variable domain (missing parts from reference TRBV2 and TRBJ1-2): EPEVTQTPSHQVTQMGQEVILRCVPISNHLYFYWYRQILGQKVEFLVSFYNNEISEKSEIFDDQFSVERPDGSNFTLKIRSTKLEDSAMYFCASSVATGGGGYTFGSGTRLTVV.

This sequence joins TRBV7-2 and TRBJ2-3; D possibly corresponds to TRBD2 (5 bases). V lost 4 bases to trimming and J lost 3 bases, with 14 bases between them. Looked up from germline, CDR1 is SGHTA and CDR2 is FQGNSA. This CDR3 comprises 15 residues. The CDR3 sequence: CASSSLGSETDTQYF. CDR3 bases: TGTGCCAGCAGCTCCCTAGGGAGTGAGACAGATACGCAGTATTTT.

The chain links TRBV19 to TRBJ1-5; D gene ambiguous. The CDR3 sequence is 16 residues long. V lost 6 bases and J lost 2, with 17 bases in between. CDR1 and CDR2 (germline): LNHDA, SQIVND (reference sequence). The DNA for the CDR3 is TGTGCCAGTAGAGGGAGGGCGGAAGGAGGCAATCAGCCCCAGCATTTT. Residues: CASRGRAEGGNQPQHF.

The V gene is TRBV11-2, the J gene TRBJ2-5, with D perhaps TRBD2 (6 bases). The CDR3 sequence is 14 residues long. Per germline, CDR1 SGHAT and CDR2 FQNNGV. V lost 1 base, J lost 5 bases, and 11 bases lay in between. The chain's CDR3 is CASSLVLAQETQYF. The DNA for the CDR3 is TGTGCCAGCAGCTTAGTACTAGCCCAGGAGACCCAGTACTTC.

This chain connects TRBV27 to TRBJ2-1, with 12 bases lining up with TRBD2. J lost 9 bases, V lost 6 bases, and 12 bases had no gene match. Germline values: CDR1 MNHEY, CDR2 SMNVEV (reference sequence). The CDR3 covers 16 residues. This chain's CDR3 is CASSPGGLAGGSEQFF. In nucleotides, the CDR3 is TGTGCCAGCAGCCCTGGGGGACTAGCGGGTGGTAGTGAGCAGTTCTTC.

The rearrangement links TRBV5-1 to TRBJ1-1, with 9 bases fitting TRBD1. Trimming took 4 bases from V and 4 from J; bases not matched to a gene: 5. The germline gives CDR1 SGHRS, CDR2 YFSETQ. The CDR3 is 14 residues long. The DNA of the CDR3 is TGCGCCAGCAGCGGTGGACAGGGGATCACTGAAGCTTTCTTT. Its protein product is CASSGGQGITEAFF.

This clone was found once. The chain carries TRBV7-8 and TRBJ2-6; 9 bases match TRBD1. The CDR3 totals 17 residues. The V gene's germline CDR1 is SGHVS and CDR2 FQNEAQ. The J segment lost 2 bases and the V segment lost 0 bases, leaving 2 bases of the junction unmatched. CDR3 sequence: CASSLAGQGTGANVLTF. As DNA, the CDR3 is TGTGCCAGCAGCTTAGCAGGACAGGGGACTGGGGCCAACGTCCTGACTTTC.

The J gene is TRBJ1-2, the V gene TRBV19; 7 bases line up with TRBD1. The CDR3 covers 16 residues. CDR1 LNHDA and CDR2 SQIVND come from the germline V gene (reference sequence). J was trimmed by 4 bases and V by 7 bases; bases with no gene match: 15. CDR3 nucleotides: TGTGCCAGTAAAGCCACCCTTCGGACAGGCGTCTATGGCTACACCTTC. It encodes CASKATLRTGVYGYTF.

CDR3 residues: CAISAVEWGVYNEQFF. The CDR3, as DNA: TGTGCCATCAGTGCGGTAGAATGGGGCGTATACAATGAGCAGTTCTTC. The chain employs TRBV10-3 and TRBJ2-1; possible D gene TRBD1, 5 bases. CDR3 size: 16 residues. Trimming removed 4 bases at V and 4 bases at J, with 17 bases between. The germline CDR1 and CDR2 sequences are ENHRY and SYGVKD.

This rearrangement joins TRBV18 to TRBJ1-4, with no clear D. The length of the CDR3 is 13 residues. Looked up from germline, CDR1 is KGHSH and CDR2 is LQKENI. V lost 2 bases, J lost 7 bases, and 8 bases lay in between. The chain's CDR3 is CASSPGWAEKLFF. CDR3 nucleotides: TGTGCCAGCTCACCAGGGTGGGCTGAAAAACTGTTTTTT.

The CDR3 loop reads CAISESMNGARGDTEAFF. DNA for the CDR3: TGTGCCATCAGTGAGTCGATGAACGGGGCGAGGGGTGACACTGAAGCTTTCTTT. The genes are TRBV10-3 and TRBJ1-1, with D perhaps matching TRBD1 (5 bases). With 0 bases removed from V and 3 bases from J, the gap between germline ends came to 20 bases. The CDR3 runs 18 residues. Looked up from germline, CDR1 is ENHRY and CDR2 is SYGVKD.

The CDR3 spells CASSEALFGPNANQPQHF. CDR3 coding DNA: TGTGCCAGCAGTGAAGCGCTTTTTGGACCTAATGCCAATCAGCCCCAGCATTTT. The chain has TRBV2 and TRBJ1-5; D gene unclear. Germline V lookup: CDR1 SNHLY, CDR2 FYNNEI. V dropped 0 bases and J dropped 3 bases, with 18 bases sitting between them. CDR3 length equals 18 residues.

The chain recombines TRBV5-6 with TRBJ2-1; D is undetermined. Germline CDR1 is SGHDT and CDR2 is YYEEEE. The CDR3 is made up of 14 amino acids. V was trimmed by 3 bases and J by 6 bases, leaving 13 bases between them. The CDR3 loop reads CASSSPPRGNEQFF. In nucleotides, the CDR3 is TGTGCCAGCAGCTCTCCCCCCCGAGGCAATGAGCAGTTCTTC.

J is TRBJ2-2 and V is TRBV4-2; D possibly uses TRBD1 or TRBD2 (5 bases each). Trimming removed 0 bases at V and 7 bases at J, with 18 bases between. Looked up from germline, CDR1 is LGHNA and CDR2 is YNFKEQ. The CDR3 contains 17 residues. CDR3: CASSQEGVGAVSGELFF. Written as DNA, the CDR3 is TGTGCCAGCAGCCAAGAGGGGGTAGGGGCGGTCAGCGGGGAGCTGTTTTTT.

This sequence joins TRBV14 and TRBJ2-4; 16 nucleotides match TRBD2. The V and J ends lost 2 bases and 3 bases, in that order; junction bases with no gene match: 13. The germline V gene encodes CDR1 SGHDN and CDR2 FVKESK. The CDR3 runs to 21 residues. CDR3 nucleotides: TGTGCCAGCAGCCAAAGAGCCGGGACTAGCGGGAGGGCCGAGGTCAAAAACATTCAGTACTTC. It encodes CASSQRAGTSGRAEVKNIQYF.

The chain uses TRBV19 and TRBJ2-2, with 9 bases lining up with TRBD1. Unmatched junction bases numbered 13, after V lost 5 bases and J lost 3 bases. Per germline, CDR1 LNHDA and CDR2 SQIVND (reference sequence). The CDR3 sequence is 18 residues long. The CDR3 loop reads CASSQGTGKKRYTGELFF. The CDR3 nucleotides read TGTGCCAGTAGTCAGGGGACAGGGAAAAAGCGGTACACCGGGGAGCTGTTTTTT.

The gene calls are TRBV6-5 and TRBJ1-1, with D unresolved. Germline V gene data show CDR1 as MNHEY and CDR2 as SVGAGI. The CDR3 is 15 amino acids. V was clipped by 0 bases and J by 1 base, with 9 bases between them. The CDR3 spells CASSYSLSGNTEAFF. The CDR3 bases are TGTGCCAGCAGTTACTCCCTATCAGGGAACACTGAAGCTTTCTTT.

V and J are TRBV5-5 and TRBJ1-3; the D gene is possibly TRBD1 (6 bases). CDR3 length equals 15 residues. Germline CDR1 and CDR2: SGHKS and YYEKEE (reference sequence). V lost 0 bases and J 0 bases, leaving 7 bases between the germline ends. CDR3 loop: CASSLGTDSGNTIYF. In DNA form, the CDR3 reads TGTGCCAGCAGCTTGGGGACAGACTCTGGAAACACCATATATTTT.

The CDR3 sequence: CATSSPGGSGTEAFF. CDR3 nucleotide sequence: TGTGCCACCAGCAGCCCAGGGGGCTCTGGGACTGAAGCTTTCTTT. The rearrangement uses TRBV15 and TRBJ1-1, with 8 bases identical to TRBD1. V lost 3 bases, J lost 5 bases, and 8 bases stayed unmatched. From germline, CDR1 is LNHNV and CDR2 YYDKDF (reference sequence). The CDR3 contains 15 residues.

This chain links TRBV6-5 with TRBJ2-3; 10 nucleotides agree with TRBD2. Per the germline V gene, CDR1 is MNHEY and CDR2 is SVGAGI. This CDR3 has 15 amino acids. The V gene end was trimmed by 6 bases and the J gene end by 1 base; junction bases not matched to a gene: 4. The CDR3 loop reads CASRRGTSGTDTQYF. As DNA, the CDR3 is TGTGCCAGCAGACGAGGGACTAGCGGCACAGATACGCAGTATTTT.

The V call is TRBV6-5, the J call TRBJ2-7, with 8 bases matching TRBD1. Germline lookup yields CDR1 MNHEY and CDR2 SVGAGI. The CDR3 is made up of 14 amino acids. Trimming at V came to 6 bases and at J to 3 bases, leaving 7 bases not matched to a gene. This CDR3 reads CASSYDRGNYEQYF. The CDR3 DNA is TGTGCCAGCAGCTACGACAGGGGAAACTACGAGCAGTACTTC.

CDR3 sequence (DNA): TGTGCCAGCAGCCCCTGGACTAGCGGGAAATCTGGGGCCAACGTCCTGACTTTC. It translates to CASSPWTSGKSGANVLTF. The rearrangement joins TRBV9 to TRBJ2-6; 12 bases match TRBD2. Germline V gives CDR1 SGDLS, CDR2 YYNGEE. This CDR3 has 18 residues. V lost 4 bases, J lost 1 base, and 6 bases stayed unmatched. Looking up the rest from reference TRBV9 and TRBJ2-6 gives the full variable domain: DSGVTQTPKHLITATGQRVTLRCSPRSGDLSVYWYQQSLDQGLQFLIQYYNGEERAKGNILERFSAQQFPDLHSELNLSSLELGDSALYFCASSPWTSGKSGANVLTFGAGSRLTVL.

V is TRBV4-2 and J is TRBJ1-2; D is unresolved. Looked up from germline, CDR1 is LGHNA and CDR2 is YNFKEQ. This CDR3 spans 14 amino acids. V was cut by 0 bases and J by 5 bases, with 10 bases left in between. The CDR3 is CASSQDGQYYGYTF. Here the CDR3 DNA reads TGTGCCAGCAGCCAAGATGGGCAGTATTATGGCTACACCTTC.

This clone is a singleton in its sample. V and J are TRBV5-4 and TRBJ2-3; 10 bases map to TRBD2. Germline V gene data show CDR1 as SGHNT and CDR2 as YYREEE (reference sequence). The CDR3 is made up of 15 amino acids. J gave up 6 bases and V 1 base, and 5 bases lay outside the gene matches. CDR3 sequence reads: CASSLRAGGPDTQYF. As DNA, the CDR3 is TGTGCCAGCAGCTTGCGAGCGGGAGGGCCGGATACGCAGTATTTT.